This TCR beta chain was sequenced during a study of OX40 agonist ivuxolimab in advanced cancers. A word on this clone: The antigen is not known.

Sequencing was performed with immunoSEQ multiplex PCR; in TCRdb, only in-frame clones are kept and a portion is missing. The sample includes 35,000 to 40,000 clones, more than 75% of them seen just once. The CDR3 is made up of 15 amino acids. CDR1 and CDR2 from the germline V gene are SGHAT and FQNNGV. The V gene lost 2 bases and the J gene lost 2 bases, with 10 bases spanning the gap. At cycle 4 day 1, cycle 7 day 1, and baseline, blood was sampled. Points from the study as a whole: More expanded clones were found, on average, in CD8+ than in CD4+ T cells.

The sequenced sample was CD4+ or CD8+ T cells sorted from blood, obtained in a trial of the OX40 agonist ivuxolimab. V is TRBV11-2 and J is TRBJ2-1, with D maybe TRBD1 (5 bases). The sequence came from an adult with an advanced solid tumor such as melanoma, head and neck, liver or kidney cancer. CDR3 DNA: TGTGCCAGCAGCTTAAGGGGTGGCGCCTACAATGAGCAGTTCTTC. Amino acid sequence: CASSLRGGAYNEQFF.